This TCR beta chain is drawn from a study of blood T cell repertoires in COVID-19 (dated by TCRdb to 2019 to 2021). For the wider study: Samples covering the acute and convalescent phases of COVID-19 were provided by collaborators in the United States, Italy and Spain. Where available, HLA class I and class II types were obtained from metadata supplied by the sample provider rather than from assay-based typing. Samples were obtained from the ongoing ImmuneRACE study (first 160 participants) and from 1,254 subjects provided by 6 global collaborators. The repertoires were made available in a free public database intended to serve as a resource for research on the immune response to SARS-CoV-2. Nearly every sample came with metadata listing a de-identified subject ID, COVID-19 status, age in years and sex. Subjects who had been exposed to COVID-19, were actively infected with it, or had recovered from it provided the deeply sampled blood TCRbeta repertoires that made up the dataset. The material from the prospective study consisted of cDNA or gDNA derived from T cells, B-cell-depleted T cells, or PBMCs.

General findings and caveats noted by the study authors: How much clinical and demographic metadata was included differed by source and by participant, and the metadata was provided uncurated.

For this clone: There is no known antigen for this receptor. Qualities for individual bases were not recorded, and no much larger clone is one base off.

Each collaborating institution followed its own protocols to collect whole blood in K2EDTA tubes. For TCRbeta analysis, collaborator samples were shipped as frozen whole blood, as isolated PBMCs, or as DNA extracted from either sample type. The V end loses 6 bases and the J end loses 6 bases, and a stretch of 18 bases separates them. Taken from cysteine to phenylalanine, the CDR3 has 15 residues. CDR3 DNA is the only sequence kept; it has 45 bases, read in frame from the first base. According to the germline V gene, CDR1 reads MNHEY and CDR2 reads SVGAGI. The immunoSEQ Assay, a bias-controlled multiplex PCR, was used to amplify TCRbeta CDR3 regions from genomic DNA. Under the source paper's analysis protocol: Nucleated cell counts per sample were estimated from amplification of reference gene primers within the assay. To quantify the absolute abundance of each unique TCRbeta CDR3 rearrangement, sequence reads were collapsed and filtered. For each sample, productive Simpson clonality was calculated by taking the square root of Simpson's diversity index across productive rearrangements. This immuneACCESS table, as held by TCRdb, lists in-frame sequences with V and J called but not all clones. Of the missing ones, under half trace to an unresolved V gene in checked studies; the others have no known cause. Clonal size and the V and J genes are those of that table, whereas D and trimming came from the DNA. In this sample the table shows under 250,000 clones, roughly 83% of which occur a single time. About 8.9% of the sample lies in the top ten.

This TCR was sampled from an older man with acute or convalescent COVID-19. The sequencing sample was made of peripheral blood. The chain uses TRBV6-5 and TRBJ1-5; the D gene is perhaps TRBD1, on 6 matching bases. The CDR3 corresponds to CASRASRGGGQPQHF. The nucleotide sequence is given as TGTGCCAGCAGGGCGAGCAGGGGCGGGGGTCAGCCCCAGCATTTT.